The present TCR beta chain was sequenced within a study of blood T cell repertoires in COVID-19. One Seattle source followed patients from active infection through their disease course. In the source study's methods: The assay estimated nucleated cells by amplifying reference gene primers. Repertoires were generated with immunoSEQ multiplex PCR, while TCRdb's copy carries only in-frame clones and drops some. Clonal size and the V and J genes are those of that table, whereas D and trimming came from the DNA. The table includes roughly 120,000 clones, over 85% detected once. Material for sequencing was peripheral blood. The TCR was taken from a man in his sixties with COVID-19, enrolled during active disease.

CDR3 bases: TGTGCCAGCAGCCAAGTCGGTAATTCACCCCTCCACTTT. Translating it yields CASSQVGNSPLHF. The rearrangement joins TRBV4-2 to TRBJ1-6; D is ambiguous. The CDR3 is 13 amino acids. V was trimmed by 1 base and J by 6 bases, leaving 4 bases between them. The germline CDR1 and CDR2 sequences are LGHNA and YNFKEQ.